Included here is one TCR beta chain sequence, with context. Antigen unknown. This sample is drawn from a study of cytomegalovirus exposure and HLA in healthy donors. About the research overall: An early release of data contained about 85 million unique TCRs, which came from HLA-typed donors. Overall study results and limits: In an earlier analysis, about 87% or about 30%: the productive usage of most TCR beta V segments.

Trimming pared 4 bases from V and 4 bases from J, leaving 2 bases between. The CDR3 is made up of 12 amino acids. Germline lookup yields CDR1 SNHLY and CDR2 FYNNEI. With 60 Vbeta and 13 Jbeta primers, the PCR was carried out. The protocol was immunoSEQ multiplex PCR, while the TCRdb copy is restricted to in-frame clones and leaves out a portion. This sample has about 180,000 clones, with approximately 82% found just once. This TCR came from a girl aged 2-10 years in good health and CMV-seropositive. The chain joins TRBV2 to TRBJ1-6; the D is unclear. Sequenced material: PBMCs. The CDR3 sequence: CASSVYNSPLHF. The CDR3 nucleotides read TGTGCCAGCAGTGTATATAATTCACCCCTCCACTTT. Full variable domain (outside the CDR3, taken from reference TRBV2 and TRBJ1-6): EPEVTQTPSHQVTQMGQEVILRCVPISNHLYFYWYRQILGQKVEFLVSFYNNEISEKSEIFDDQFSVERPDGSNFTLKIRSTKLEDSAMYFCASSVYNSPLHFGNGTRLTVT.